One sample yielded the 17 T cell receptor beta chains listed below, sequenced in a study of blood T cell repertoires in COVID-19. The protocol was immunoSEQ multiplex PCR, while the TCRdb copy is restricted to in-frame clones and leaves out a portion. The sample consists of around 260,000 clones, 80% to 90% of them appearing once. Sequencing input: peripheral blood. These receptors were collected from a woman between 35 and 50 years old who had recovered from COVID-19.

The chain joins TRBV30 to TRBJ1-1; D is unclear. CDR3 length equals 15 residues. V was cut by 3 bases and J by 1 base, with 15 bases left in between. Germline assignment: CDR1 GTSNPN and CDR2 SVGIG (reference sequence). CDR3 sequence (DNA): TGTGCCTGGAGGCGTCCGGGGAGTACGAACACTGAAGCTTTCTTT. Residues: CAWRRPGSTNTEAFF.

The chain recombines TRBV12-5 with TRBJ2-5; no reliable D call. Germline values: CDR1 LGHNT, CDR2 FRNRAP. V was clipped by 2 bases and J by 3 bases, with 4 bases between them. The CDR3 is 12 amino acids. CDR3 region: CASGLLEETQYF. Here the CDR3 DNA reads TGTGCTAGTGGTTTGTTAGAAGAGACCCAGTACTTC.

The chain combines TRBV19 with TRBJ1-6; TRBD1 matches at 8 bases. CDR1 is LNHDA, CDR2 SQIVND, per germline (reference sequence). The trim removed 3 bases at V and 9 bases at J, leaving 7 bases unmatched. This CDR3 has 15 residues. Here the CDR3 reads CASSIGTGFSSPLHF. The CDR3 DNA reads TGTGCCAGTAGTATCGGGACAGGCTTTAGTTCACCCCTCCACTTT.

This CDR3 reads CASSAGWMNTEAFF. The CDR3 DNA reads TGTGCCAGCAGTGCAGGGTGGATGAACACTGAAGCTTTCTTT. This sequence joins TRBV27 and TRBJ1-1; possible D gene TRBD1, 5 bases. Germline V CDR1 and CDR2: MNHEY, SMNVEV (reference sequence). The germline V and J ends were trimmed by 5 bases and 0 bases, with 10 bases remaining between them. The CDR3 runs to 14 residues.

The J gene is TRBJ2-7, the V gene TRBV30, with D tentatively TRBD1 (5 bases). The V end was cut by 1 base, the J end by 2 bases, with 12 bases between. Germline V gene sequence: CDR1 GTSNPN, CDR2 SVGIG (reference sequence). The CDR3 has 14 residues. The CDR3 region is CAWSAWGDPYEQYF. The CDR3 nucleotides read TGTGCCTGGAGTGCTTGGGGCGATCCCTACGAGCAGTACTTC.

The DNA of the CDR3 is TGTGCCAGCAGTGAATATAACATAAACTATGGCTACACCTTC. Protein sequence: CASSEYNINYGYTF. The rearrangement links TRBV25-1 to TRBJ1-2, with D uncertain. Trimming took 0 bases from V and 2 from J, leaving 7 bases between them. The germline V gene has CDR1 MGHDK and CDR2 SYGVNS. The CDR3 totals 14 residues.

In regard to this clone: The junction departs from the called germline gene at one end, perhaps through a read error. This chain links TRBV7-3 with TRBJ1-1; D is unresolved. Looked up from germline, CDR1 is SGHTA and CDR2 is FQGTGA. The CDR3 is 13 amino acids. Written as DNA, the CDR3 is TGTGCCAGCAGCTTAAATCTTGGAGGTAATATTATCTTT. This translates into CASSLNLGGNIIF.

The chain joins TRBV30 to TRBJ1-3; TRBD1 aligns across 8 bases. CDR3 length: 13 amino acids. In germline, CDR1 is GTSNPN, CDR2 SVGIG (reference sequence). V lost 6 bases and J lost 0; bases outside the gene matches: 1. CDR3 sequence reads: CACQGASGNTIYF. CDR3 bases: TGTGCCTGTCAGGGGGCCTCTGGAAACACCATATATTTT.

This clone occurred a few times. The J gene is TRBJ1-6, the V gene TRBV2, with D perhaps matching TRBD1 (6 bases). Trimming removed 4 bases from V and 8 bases from J, with 12 bases in between. Germline assignment: CDR1 SNHLY and CDR2 FYNNEI. CDR3 length: 14 amino acids. DNA for the CDR3: TGTGCCAGCAGTGGGGACACAGGATATTCACCCCTCCACTTT. As protein: CASSGDTGYSPLHF.

V and J are TRBV5-1 and TRBJ1-1; D not certain. The ends were cut back, 1 base at V and 4 bases at J, with 11 bases in the middle. The CDR3 contains 14 residues. Germline V lookup: CDR1 SGHRS, CDR2 YFSETQ. The chain's CDR3 is CASSLSSIGTEAFF. The DNA for the CDR3 is TGCGCCAGCAGCTTGTCCTCGATCGGCACTGAAGCTTTCTTT.

The chain combines TRBV7-3 with TRBJ1-1; D perhaps matches TRBD1 (6 bases). Germline lookup yields CDR1 SGHTA and CDR2 FQGTGA. V was cut by 2 bases and J by 0 bases, with 13 bases left in between. The CDR3 spans 16 residues. CDR3 sequence: CASSLSPDRMNTEAFF. As DNA, the CDR3 is TGTGCCAGCAGCTTATCACCCGACAGGATGAACACTGAAGCTTTCTTT.

This clone was seen a single time. This rearrangement joins TRBV27 to TRBJ1-1; 7 bases agree with TRBD1. The length of the CDR3 is 15 residues. V lost 3 bases to trimming and J lost 1 base; unmatched junction nucleotides: 5. Germline values: CDR1 MNHEY, CDR2 SMNVEV (reference sequence). The CDR3 bases are TGTGCCAGCAGTTTTCGTCGGACAGGGAACACTGAAGCTTTCTTT. Amino acid sequence: CASSFRRTGNTEAFF.

This chain joins TRBV10-3 and TRBJ2-7; 9 positions match TRBD1. V lost 10 bases to trimming and J lost 5 bases; unmatched junction nucleotides: 9. CDR1 and CDR2 from the germline V gene are ENHRY and SYGVKD. This CDR3 contains 13 residues. The CDR3 region has the DNA TGTGCCACAGGGACAGGGTGGTCCCACGAGCAGTACTTC. Its translation is CATGTGWSHEQYF.

The chain links TRBV4-2 to TRBJ2-5, with D tentatively TRBD2 (5 bases). Trimming took off 0 bases at V and 7 bases at J, with 9 bases between the two ends. Germline V gene sequence: CDR1 LGHNA, CDR2 YNFKEQ. The CDR3 consists of 13 residues. In DNA form, the CDR3 reads TGTGCCAGCAGCCAAGACGGCGGGCGGACCCAGTACTTC. Translated, it gives CASSQDGGRTQYF.

The chain combines TRBV30 with TRBJ1-2; TRBD1 aligns across 8 bases. From germline, CDR1 is GTSNPN and CDR2 SVGIG (reference sequence). The CDR3 totals 12 residues. With V trimmed by 8 bases and J by 3 bases, 5 bases remained unmatched. CDR3 sequence: CATGGDHYGYTF. In nucleotides, the CDR3 is TGTGCCACAGGGGGAGACCACTATGGCTACACCTTC.

The V call is TRBV14, the J call TRBJ2-6; D is unresolved. Germline V CDR1 and CDR2: SGHDN, FVKESK. Between the trimmed V and J ends, which lost 8 bases and 0 bases, there was a span of 17 bases. The CDR3 loop spans 17 amino acids. The CDR3 is CASSRREFYSGANVLTF. The CDR3 DNA reads TGTGCCAGCTCCCGCCGAGAGTTTTACTCTGGGGCCAACGTCCTGACTTTC.

The J gene is TRBJ2-7, the V gene TRBV4-3, with a possible D match to TRBD1 (7 bases). The CDR3 length is 15 residues. The V and J ends lost 5 bases and 0 bases respectively, with 14 bases between them. Germline CDR1 LGHNA, CDR2 YSLEER. Here the CDR3 reads CASSSDREVSYEQYF. The CDR3 DNA reads as TGCGCCAGCAGCTCCGACAGGGAGGTCTCCTACGAGCAGTACTTC.